This T cell receptor beta chain was found in a study of blood T cells in healthy people across ages (dated by TCRdb to about 2015). Describing the broader study: Template switching captured roughly one uniquely barcoded TCR beta cDNA molecule per two T cells in model experiments. The study analyzed two additional independent replicas of 1 million unique cDNA reads from the same blood draw for two donors, one aged 18 to 29 and one aged 80 or older. To avoid experimental bias, donors of different ages were spread randomly across the sequencing lanes. The donors were split into four age groups: young (average about 16 years), middle-aged (over 35), aged (approximately 60) and long-lived (roughly 88). The study measured age-related changes in TCR beta repertoire diversity using deep sequencing normalized with unique cDNA molecular identifiers. The study at large found these results: Estimates of total diversity based on one million sequenced T cells were considered lower bounds and underestimates. A strong correlation was found between observed TCR beta diversity and the percentage of naive T cells measured by flow cytometry. Conclusive comparison of naive and antigen-experienced compartments was prevented by the profiling of bulk unsorted PBMCs. Because donor CMV infection status was unknown, age-related changes in expanded clonotypes were potentially confounded. Observed TCR beta diversity per million T cells fell roughly linearly with age, and a significant reduction was already apparent by age approximately 40. Compared with the aged group, the long-lived group had more naive CD4+ T cells, fewer expanded clones and increased TCR diversity, a pattern suggesting age selection.

The library was generated by 5' RACE. TCRdb shows the sequencer as Illumina HiSeq 2500. A second 7 to 11 cycle PCR used a sample-barcoded 5' primer and a J-beta primer mix. A template-switch 5' adaptor carrying 12 random nucleotides introduced a unique molecular identifier onto each TCR beta cDNA molecule. At least 2.5 million CDR3-containing paired-end reads were obtained from each sample. All of the RNA was converted into first-strand cDNA using the Mint cDNA synthesis kit, with a TRBC-specific oligonucleotide serving as the primer. Following uracil-DNA glycosylase treatment, a first 18-cycle PCR with universal primers M1SS and BC2_uni_R was performed on all cDNA. On the authors' methods: Normalization of each sample was performed by random selection of 1 million high-quality reads, each carrying a distinct molecular identifier. Instead of being binned into consensus sequences, reads with shared molecular identifiers were discarded. MiTCR, with a Q25 quality threshold and the strictest error-elimination algorithm, was used for CDR3 identification, clonotype clustering and error correction. A nonparametric unseen species model using Euler transformation provided a lower-bound estimate of total TCR beta diversity. The raw public data were reprocessed by TCRdb itself: fastp quality trimming at Q25, MiXCR clonotype calling, in-frame beta chains only. Each entry merges the rows of one CDR3 protein and shows their most common DNA and genes. None of the V and J calls come from the authors' own analysis; TCRdb made them. Here the sample has around 280,000 distinct CDR3 sequences; 25% to 30% occur a single time. The ten most abundant clones make up around 30% of the sample.

Points on this clonotype: No antigen is known for it. Base qualities were left out, and no much larger clone turns up one base away.

The donors were roughly 39 Caucasian individuals from Russia, aged about 6 to 95 years, who were systemically healthy. Ten milliliters of peripheral blood were drawn from each donor into EDTA-treated Vacutainer tubes. PBMCs were isolated by Ficoll-Paque density-gradient centrifugation, with at least 6.5 million obtained per sample. Trizol reagent was used to extract total RNA from the PBMCs, yielding at least 5 micrograms per sample. The percentages of naive CD45RAhigh/CD27high T cells were determined by flow cytometry on a PBMC aliquot from every donor. As encoded in the germline V gene, CDR1 is MNHEY while CDR2 is SVGEGT. Trimming leaves V shorter by 2 bases and J shorter by 7 bases, with the junction holding 8 bases beyond the gene matches. Measured from the cysteine to the phenylalanine, the CDR3 is 16 residues long. Only the CDR3 DNA stays, 48 bases, in frame from base 1.

The sequence links TRBV6-2 or TRBV6-3 to TRBJ2-1; 10 central nucleotides agree with TRBD2. Sequencing was performed on blood. The sequence was collected from a woman in her 70s in good health. This receptor carries the CDR3 CASSYRGGTSVNEQFF. The bases are TGTGCCAGCAGTTACCGAGGGGGGACTAGCGTAAATGAGCAGTTCTTC.